This T cell receptor (beta chain) was captured in a study of cytomegalovirus exposure and HLA in healthy donors (dated by TCRdb to about 2017). For the wider study: An earlier analysis of roughly 570 of the donors reported 250 to 350 Gb of sequence data and 95 million to 130 million unique TCR beta sequences obtained from about 180 million T cells. Roughly 300 gigabases of sequencing data and around 85 million unique TCR sequences made up an early release that covered roughly 670 HLA-typed donors. Of the 300 to 500 genotyped donors, more than 75% were placed in the genetic ancestry cluster associated with self-reported Caucasian donors. The aim of the study was to test whether cataloging public T cell receptors could identify signatures of past pathogen exposure. The T cell repertoires of roughly 660 subjects were profiled by immunosequencing and related to cytomegalovirus serostatus. In addition to the first cohort of roughly 700 subjects, a separate validation cohort of 120 different subjects was used. To predict cytomegalovirus infection status, the study brought together high-throughput TCR immunosequencing, statistical association of individual TCRs with disease status, and machine learning. A later analysis re-analyzed previously published TCR beta repertoires from approximately 670 donors and added high-resolution HLA genotyping to study TCR occurrence patterns. In the later analysis, no new phenotypic data were used to find candidate immune exposures; instead, reliance was placed on TCR beta sequences and their occurrence across donors. An earlier analysis of around 640 of the donors used high-throughput TCR beta sequencing to judge whether each TCR beta V gene segment behaved as functional or pseudogenic. Alongside the repertoire data, information on donor age, sex, ethnicity and CMV serostatus was compiled. A later genetic analysis took genome-wide SNP genotypes for about three fifths of the 666 donors and used that subset as a discovery cohort. All discovery cohort repertoires had been generated using a single sequencing platform. Both class I and class II loci were covered by HLA typing, at four-digit resolution. Typing coverage varied by locus: roughly 629-640 donors for A, B, C, DRB1 and DQB1; more than 500 for DQA1; over 600 for DPA1; around 490 for DPB1. A few DR-DQ haplotypes were treated as single units for association and clustering because of strong linkage in the cohort. On average, 235,054 unique TCR beta nucleotide sequences were sequenced per donor among 300 to 500 genotyped donors of the cohort, with 15% to 20% of those sequences being non-productive. The study at large found these results: A total of roughly 160 TCR beta chains were listed by the study as associated with cytomegalovirus. When HLA alleles, especially DR and DQ, strongly co-occurred, attributing TCR associations to individual alleles was difficult. In both the original and validation cohorts, the classifier was reported to diagnose cytomegalovirus status with high specificity and sensitivity. The 87-base-pair reads could not distinguish some IMGT-functional V segments, including TRBV6-2 and TRBV6-3, so those segments were excluded. Sequencing depth was assumed to be roughly uniform across donors in the presence/absence analyses, though that assumption may not hold. A later analysis found that HLA-associated TCR beta chains were more clonally expanded and had lower generation probabilities than equally common non-associated chains. A later genetic analysis reported fewer N-insertions in productive TCRs among donors in an Asian-associated ancestry cluster than the roughly 700-donor mean. In vitro tests confirmed that three of the cytomegalovirus-associated TCR beta chains recognize cytomegalovirus antigens. A later analysis reported that several top co-occurrence clusters appeared linked to parvovirus B19, influenza, CMV and Epstein-Barr virus. Because HLA typing was unavailable for some donors at each locus, only the typed subset was used in association tests. Correlated functional status among segregating V segments might reflect linkage disequilibrium, but an unknown experimental factor could not be ruled out. Because counts were too low, under 20 rarely observed V segments, including chromosome 9 orphons, were left out of the earlier analysis of about 620 of the donors. Specific HLA alleles were associated with more than 15,000 TCR beta sequences at a false discovery rate of 0.05 in a later analysis. For the cohort, immune exposure information was limited to CMV serostatus. In an earlier analysis of 587 of the donors, most TCR beta V segments appeared in productive rearrangements about 87% or about 30% of the time, broadly matching IMGT annotations. In a later genetic analysis, a missense DCLRE1C variant was associated with V-gene and J-gene trimming of TCR beta chains, and the association was replicated in an independent cohort. According to a later analysis, TCR association rates differed among HLA loci, with DRB1 alleles showing the most associated TCRs and HLA-C alleles showing the fewest. Most CMV-associated TCR beta chains appeared to be HLA-restricted in a later analysis, and the HLA associations seemed to be driven largely by CMV exposure. The authors suggested that the approach could potentially be generalized to other disease states and immunological phenotypes. Across donors, most TCR sequences were observed very rarely, whereas some public TCRs were present in many individuals. A further reported finding was that TCR beta sequences accurately predicted the HLA-A and HLA-B alleles for most subjects in the first cohort. The cohort was sequenced for TCR beta chains only, and without alpha or paired-chain data the features that could be detected were limited. A group of highly shared sequence variants was considered likely to be a technical artifact of the sequencing pipeline.

According to the germline V gene, CDR1 reads MNHNS and CDR2 reads SASEGT. V and J are truncated by 2 bases and 5 bases respectively, leaving an intervening sequence of 12 bases. The CDR3 starts with the cysteine, ends with the phenylalanine, and has 14 residues. Just the 42-base CDR3 DNA is kept, in frame starting at base 1. The cohort consisted of 600 or so healthy bone marrow donors. At the time of sampling, all cohort members were nominally healthy, though unrecorded immune exposures were likely present. The donor was CMV seropositive and was included in the group of some 290 seropositive cohort members. Every donor gave a peripheral blood sample, and the peripheral blood mononuclear cells from that sample were used for TCR beta sequencing. Genomic DNA was extracted from the blood cell samples with the Qiagen DNeasy Blood Extraction Kit. On this clone itself: Its antigen remains undetermined. No base-level quality is on record; no much larger clone is a single base apart.

Library construction relied on the immunoSEQ multiplex PCR assay. The multiplex PCR relied on a mix of 60 forward primers for TCR Vbeta segments and 13 reverse primers for TCR Jbeta segments. The CDR3 region of rearranged TCR beta genes was amplified from genomic DNA with a multiplex PCR assay. Amplified TCR beta libraries were sequenced as 87-base-pair reads on the Illumina HiSeq System. The paper's data handling went like this. Across the 666 repertoires, a later analysis counted around 80 million unique TCR beta chains, about 10 million of which were shared by at least two donors. Raw reads were error-corrected and collapsed into unique sequences with a nearest-neighbor algorithm that merged closely related sequences to remove PCR and sequencing errors. V, D and J gene segments were assigned by aligning CDR3 sequences to IMGT reference sequences. Each retained sequence needed at least a six-nucleotide match to both a V gene segment and a J gene segment. Rearrangements were classified as productive when the CDR3 lacked stop codons and remained in frame with V and J, and all other rearrangements were classified as non-productive. CDR3 was defined according to IMGT convention as the region running from the second conserved V-encoded cysteine to the conserved J-encoded phenylalanine. The earlier analysis of about 590 of the donors excluded sequences that lacked an unambiguous match to a single V gene segment. In an earlier analysis of some 590 of the donors, a V segment was called functional when productive rearrangements were above 56.7%, and segregating when the standard deviation between donors exceeded 5%. To diagnose cytomegalovirus status from the catalog of TCR beta chain sequences, a statistical classification framework was built. A later analysis assigned V and J genes by comparing TCR nucleotide sequences with IMGT/GENE-DB human TR gene sequences. In a later analysis, CDR3 sequences and most-parsimonious VDJ recombination scenarios were assigned using the TCRdist pipeline. In a later analysis, each TCR beta chain was defined by its CDR3 amino acid sequence together with its V-gene family, and reads without a unique V-gene family were excluded. A later analysis removed several hundred highly shared, low-generation-probability nucleotide sequences to deal with suspected cross-contamination and a sequencing artifact. In a later analysis, a clonal expansion index for each public chain was calculated from normalized within-repertoire ranks of inferred template counts. Generation probabilities in a later analysis came from a VDJ recombination model fitted to out-of-frame rearrangements, and those results were checked against IGoR. In a later analysis, TCR-TCR, TCR-HLA and TCR-CMV co-occurrence was scored with hypergeometric tests, and a repertoire-size bias correction was applied to TCR pairs. To estimate false discovery rates, a later analysis permuted the HLA or CMV assignments 20 times. In a later analysis, co-occurring TCRs were grouped with DBSCAN, and TCRdist sequence similarity was added when clustering was performed within HLA-allele-positive subsets. Co-occurrence clustering excluded repertoires with fewer than 30,000 or more than 120,000 public chains, plus five with anomalous nucleotide sharing. TCRdb obtained this table from immuneACCESS and retained in-frame rearrangements with V and J assigned. These tables miss some clones; where compared with another copy, unresolved V genes account for less than half of the shortfall, and the remainder is unexplained. V, J and clone size were drawn from that table, and D and trimming were deduced from the DNA. Here the sample has just over 150,000 clones; roughly 82% occur a single time. Of the sample, around 6.6% is held by the ten largest clones.

This clonotype was sampled from a man aged 50-59 years in good health and CMV-seropositive. Material for sequencing was PBMCs. The chain employs TRBV6-1 and TRBJ1-1; tentative D gene TRBD1, with 6 bases matching. Here is the DNA: TGTGCCAGCAGTGAATGGGGGCTAAGGACTGAAGCTTTCTTT. Translated, this gives CASSEWGLRTEAFF.